Detailed here is one T cell receptor beta chain. Generated by immunoSEQ multiplex PCR, the TCRdb table keeps only in-frame clones and is missing some. The sample contains around 200,000 clones, approximately 83% of which appear only once. These data come from a study of blood T cell repertoires in COVID-19. CDR1 is SGHDT, CDR2 YYEEEE, per germline. V lost 4 bases and J lost 7, with 14 bases in between. The CDR3 runs to 14 residues. The gene calls are TRBV5-6 and TRBJ2-2; TRBD2 is a possible D gene (5 bases). Source material: peripheral blood. The receptor was derived from a man aged 45-65 years with active or convalescent COVID-19. The CDR3 is CASSPKYGVGELFF. The CDR3, as DNA: TGTGCCAGCAGCCCCAAGTACGGGGTCGGGGAGCTGTTTTTT.